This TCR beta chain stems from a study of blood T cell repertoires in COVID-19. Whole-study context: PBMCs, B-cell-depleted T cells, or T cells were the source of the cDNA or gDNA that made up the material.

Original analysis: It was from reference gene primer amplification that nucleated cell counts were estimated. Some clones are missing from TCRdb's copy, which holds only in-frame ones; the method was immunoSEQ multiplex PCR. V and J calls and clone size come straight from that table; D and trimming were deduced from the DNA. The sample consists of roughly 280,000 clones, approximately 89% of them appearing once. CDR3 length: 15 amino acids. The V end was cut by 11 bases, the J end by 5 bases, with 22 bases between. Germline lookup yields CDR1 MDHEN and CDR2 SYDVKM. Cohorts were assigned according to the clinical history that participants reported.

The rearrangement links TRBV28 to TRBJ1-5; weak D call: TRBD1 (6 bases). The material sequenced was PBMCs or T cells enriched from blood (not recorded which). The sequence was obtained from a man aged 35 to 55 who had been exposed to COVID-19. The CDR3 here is CASKGPRQEYQPQHF. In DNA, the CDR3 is TGTGCCTCCAAAGGCCCAAGACAGGAATATCAGCCCCAGCATTTT.